This T cell receptor (beta chain) was recovered during a study of blood T cell repertoires in COVID-19. This CDR3 comprises 16 residues. J gave up 2 bases and V 3 bases, and 7 bases lay outside the gene matches. Germline V gives CDR1 SGDLS, CDR2 YYNGEE. The authors' processing: Researchers report that nucleated cell counts were estimated from reference gene primer amplification. Using immunoSEQ multiplex PCR, the repertoire was profiled, and TCRdb retains in-frame clones only, with some absent. The V and J calls and clone size were taken over from that table, and D and trimming were inferred from the DNA. The sample lists about 220,000 clones; around 80% were seen once.

The receptor was derived from a man in his thirties or forties with active or convalescent COVID-19. The chain carries TRBV9 and TRBJ2-3; 9 bases agree with TRBD2. The material sequenced was peripheral blood. The CDR3 sequence is CASSDLAGRTTDTQYF. The CDR3 region has the DNA TGTGCCAGCAGCGACCTAGCGGGACGTACCACAGATACGCAGTATTTT.